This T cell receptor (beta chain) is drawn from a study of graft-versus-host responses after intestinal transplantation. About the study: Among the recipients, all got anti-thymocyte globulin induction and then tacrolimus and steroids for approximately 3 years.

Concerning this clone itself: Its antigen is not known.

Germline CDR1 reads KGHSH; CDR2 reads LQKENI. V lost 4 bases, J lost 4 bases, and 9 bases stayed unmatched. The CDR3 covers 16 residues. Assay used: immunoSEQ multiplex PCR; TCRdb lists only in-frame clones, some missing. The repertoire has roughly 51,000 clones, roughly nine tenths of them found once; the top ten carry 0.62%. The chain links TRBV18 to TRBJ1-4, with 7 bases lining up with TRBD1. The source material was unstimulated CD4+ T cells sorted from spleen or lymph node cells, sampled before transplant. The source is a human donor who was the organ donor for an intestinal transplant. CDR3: CASSLSAGQNNEKLFF. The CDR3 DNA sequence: TGTGCCAGCTCACTCTCTGCGGGACAGAATAATGAAAAACTGTTTTTT.